This TCR beta chain was sequenced for a study of blood T cell repertoires in COVID-19. Study background: Spain, Italy and the United States supplied samples that represented acute and convalescent COVID-19. The cDNA or gDNA used as material had been derived from T cells, B-cell-depleted T cells, or PBMCs.

Under the authors' procedure: Amplified reference gene primers provided the basis for estimating nucleated cell counts. Profiling relied on immunoSEQ multiplex PCR, and the TCRdb table lists in-frame clones only, not all of them. Clone size and V and J calls were adopted from that table, with D and trimming inferred from the DNA. The sample carries about 12,000 clones, more than 80% recorded once. V lost 5 bases and J 7 bases, leaving 18 bases between the germline ends. Germline V gives CDR1 WNHNN, CDR2 SYGVQD (reference sequence). The CDR3 is 15 amino acids. The sequence was obtained from a human donor in a cohort sampled during active COVID-19. The chain uses TRBV10-1 and TRBJ2-1; a possible D gene is TRBD2 (6 bases). The sample comprised peripheral blood. The CDR3 sequence is CASSRGTQTINEQFF. In DNA, the CDR3 is TGCGCCAGCAGTCGCGGGACCCAAACAATTAATGAGCAGTTCTTC.